This TCR beta chain stems from a study of T cell responses to AZD1222 COVID-19 vaccine. Points from the study as a whole: The study reported that nearly half of spike-specific TCRs target unmutated variant regions. The study found vaccine-associated CD4 TCRs spanning spike, dominant at 160-218 and 743-854. Clonal diversity was possibly underestimated, and white British individuals and females predominated among donors.

Researchers grouped second doses given at about 4 or about 12 weeks into one pool. Points on this clone: Its antigen is unidentified.

This CDR3 spans 17 amino acids. Germline V gives CDR1 MDHEN, CDR2 SYDVKM. V was pared by 4 bases and J by 3 bases, with 10 bases of the junction left unmatched. This table comes from immunoSEQ multiplex PCR, and its TCRdb copy is limited to in-frame clones, with some not included. The sample carries 150,000 to 200,000 clones, about 91% recorded once. The rearrangement links TRBV28 to TRBJ2-1; 9 bases map to TRBD2. The sequencing used peripheral blood, collected 28 days after the second AZD1222 dose. The clonotype comes from an adult who received the AZD1222 COVID-19 vaccine. The CDR3 region is CASSSVVAGVHYNEQFF. The CDR3 DNA reads TGTGCCAGCAGTTCAGTGGTAGCGGGAGTGCACTACAATGAGCAGTTCTTC.